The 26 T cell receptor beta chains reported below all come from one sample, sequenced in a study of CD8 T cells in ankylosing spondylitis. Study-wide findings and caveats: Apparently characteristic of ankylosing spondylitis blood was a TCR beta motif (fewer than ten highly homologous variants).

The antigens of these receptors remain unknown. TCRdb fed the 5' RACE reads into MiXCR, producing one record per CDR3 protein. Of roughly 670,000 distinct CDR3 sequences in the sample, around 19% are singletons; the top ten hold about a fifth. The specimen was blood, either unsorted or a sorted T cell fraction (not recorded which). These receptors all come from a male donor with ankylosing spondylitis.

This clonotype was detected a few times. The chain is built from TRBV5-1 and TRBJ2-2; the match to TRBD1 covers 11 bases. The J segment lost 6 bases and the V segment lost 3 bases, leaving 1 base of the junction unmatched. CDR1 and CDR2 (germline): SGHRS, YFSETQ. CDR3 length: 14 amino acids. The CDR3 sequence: CASSWGQGAGELFF. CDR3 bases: TGCGCCAGCAGCTGGGGACAGGGGGCCGGGGAGCTGTTTTTT.

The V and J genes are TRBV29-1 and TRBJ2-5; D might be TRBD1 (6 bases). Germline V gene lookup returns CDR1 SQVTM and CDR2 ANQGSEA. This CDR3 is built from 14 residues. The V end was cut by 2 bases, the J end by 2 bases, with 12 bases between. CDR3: CSVEFWGRQETQYF. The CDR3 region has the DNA TGCAGCGTTGAATTCTGGGGGCGGCAAGAGACCCAGTACTTC.

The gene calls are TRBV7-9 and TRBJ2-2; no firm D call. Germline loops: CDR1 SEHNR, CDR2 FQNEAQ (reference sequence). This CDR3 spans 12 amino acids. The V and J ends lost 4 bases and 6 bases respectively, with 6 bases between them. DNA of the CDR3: TGTGCCAGCAGCTGGGTGGCCGGGGAGCTGTTTTTT. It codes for CASSWVAGELFF.

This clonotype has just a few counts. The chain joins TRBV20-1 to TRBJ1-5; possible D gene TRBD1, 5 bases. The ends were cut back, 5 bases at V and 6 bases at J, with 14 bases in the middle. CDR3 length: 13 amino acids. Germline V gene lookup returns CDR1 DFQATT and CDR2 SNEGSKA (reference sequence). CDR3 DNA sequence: TGCAGTGCTCCCGTCCGCCAGGGTCAGCCCCAGCATTTT. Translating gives CSAPVRQGQPQHF.

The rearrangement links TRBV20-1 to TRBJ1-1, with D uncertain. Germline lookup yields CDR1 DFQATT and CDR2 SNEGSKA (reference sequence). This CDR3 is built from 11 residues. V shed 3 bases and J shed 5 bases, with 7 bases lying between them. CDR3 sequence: CSASRETEAFF. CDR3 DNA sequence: TGCAGTGCTAGCCGGGAAACTGAAGCTTTCTTT.

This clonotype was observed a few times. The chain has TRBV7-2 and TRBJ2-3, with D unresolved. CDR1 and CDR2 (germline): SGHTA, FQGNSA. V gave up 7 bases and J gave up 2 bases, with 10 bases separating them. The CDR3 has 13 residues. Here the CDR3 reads CASTGLNTDTQYF. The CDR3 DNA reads TGTGCCAGCACAGGCCTTAACACAGATACGCAGTATTTT.

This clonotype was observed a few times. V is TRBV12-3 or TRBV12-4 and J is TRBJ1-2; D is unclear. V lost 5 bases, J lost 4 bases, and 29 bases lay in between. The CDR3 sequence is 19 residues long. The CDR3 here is CASSPYPQVPSPWIYGYTF. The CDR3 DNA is TGTGCCAGCAGTCCCTATCCCCAGGTGCCTTCCCCTTGGATCTATGGCTACACCTTC.

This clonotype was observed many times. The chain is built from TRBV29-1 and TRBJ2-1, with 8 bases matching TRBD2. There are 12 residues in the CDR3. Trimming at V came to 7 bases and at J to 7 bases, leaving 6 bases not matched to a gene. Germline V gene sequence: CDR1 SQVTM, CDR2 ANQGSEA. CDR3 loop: CSDGGGGNEQFF. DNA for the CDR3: TGCAGCGACGGGGGGGGAGGGAATGAGCAGTTCTTC.

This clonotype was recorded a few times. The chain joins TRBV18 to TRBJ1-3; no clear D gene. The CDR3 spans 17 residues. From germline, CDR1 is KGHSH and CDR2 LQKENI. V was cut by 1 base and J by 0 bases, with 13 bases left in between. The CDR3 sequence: CASSPRILLGSGNTIYF. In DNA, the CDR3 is TGTGCCAGCTCACCACGGATTTTGCTGGGCTCTGGAAACACCATATATTTT.

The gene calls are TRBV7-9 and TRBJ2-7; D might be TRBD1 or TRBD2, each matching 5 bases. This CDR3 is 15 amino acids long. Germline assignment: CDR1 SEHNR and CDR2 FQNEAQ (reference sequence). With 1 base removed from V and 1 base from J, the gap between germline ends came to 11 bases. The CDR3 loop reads CASSLEAGSSYEQYF. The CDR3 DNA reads TGTGCCAGCAGCTTAGAGGCAGGGAGTTCCTACGAGCAGTACTTC. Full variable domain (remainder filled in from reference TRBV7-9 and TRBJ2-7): DTGVSQNPRHKITKRGQNVTFRCDPISEHNRLYWYRQTLGQGPEFLTYFQNEAQLEKSRLLSDRFSAERPKGSFSTLEIQRTEQGDSAMYLCASSLEAGSSYEQYFGPGTRLTVT.

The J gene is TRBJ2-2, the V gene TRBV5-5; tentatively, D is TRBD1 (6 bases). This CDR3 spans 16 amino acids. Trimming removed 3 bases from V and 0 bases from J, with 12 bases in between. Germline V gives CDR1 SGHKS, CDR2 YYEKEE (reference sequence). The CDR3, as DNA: TGTGCCAGCAGCTCGCGGACAGTTACGAACACCGGGGAGCTGTTTTTT. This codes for CASSSRTVTNTGELFF.

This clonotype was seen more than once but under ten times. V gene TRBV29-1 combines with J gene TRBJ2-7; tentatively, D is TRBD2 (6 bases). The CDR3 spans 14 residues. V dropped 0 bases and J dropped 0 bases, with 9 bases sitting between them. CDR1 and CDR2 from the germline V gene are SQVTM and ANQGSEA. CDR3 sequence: CSVEDGGASYEQYF. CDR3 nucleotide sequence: TGCAGCGTTGAAGATGGCGGGGCCTCCTACGAGCAGTACTTC.

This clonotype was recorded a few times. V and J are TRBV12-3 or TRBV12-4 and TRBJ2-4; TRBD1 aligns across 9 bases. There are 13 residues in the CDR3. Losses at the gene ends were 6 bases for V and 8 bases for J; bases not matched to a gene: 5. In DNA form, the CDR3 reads TGTGCCAGCAGACAGGGGGCAGTTGACATTCAGTACTTC. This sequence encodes CASRQGAVDIQYF.

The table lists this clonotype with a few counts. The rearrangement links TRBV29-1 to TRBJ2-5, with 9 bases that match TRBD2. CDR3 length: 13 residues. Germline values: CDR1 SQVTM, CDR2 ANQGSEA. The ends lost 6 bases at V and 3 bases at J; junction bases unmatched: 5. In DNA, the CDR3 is TGCAGCGTGCTCAGGACTAGCGAAGAGACCCAGTACTTC. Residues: CSVLRTSEETQYF.

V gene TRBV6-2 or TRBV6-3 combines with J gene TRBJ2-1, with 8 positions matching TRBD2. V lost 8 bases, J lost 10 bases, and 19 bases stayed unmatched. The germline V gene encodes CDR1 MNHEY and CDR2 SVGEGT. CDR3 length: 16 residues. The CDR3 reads CASGIFSGVVPHEQFF. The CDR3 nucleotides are TGTGCCAGCGGAATCTTTAGCGGGGTAGTCCCCCACGAGCAGTTCTTC.

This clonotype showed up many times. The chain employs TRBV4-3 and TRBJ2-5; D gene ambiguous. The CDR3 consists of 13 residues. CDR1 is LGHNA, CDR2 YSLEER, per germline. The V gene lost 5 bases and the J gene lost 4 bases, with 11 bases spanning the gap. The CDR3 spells CASSVWVGETQYF. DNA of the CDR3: TGCGCCAGCAGCGTATGGGTTGGAGAGACCCAGTACTTC.

CDR3 amino acids: CATSRKKTSGGPTDTQYF. The CDR3 DNA reads as TGTGCCACCAGCAGAAAGAAGACTAGCGGGGGGCCTACAGATACGCAGTATTTT. This sequence joins TRBV15 and TRBJ2-3; 13 nucleotides line up with TRBD2. The CDR3 totals 18 residues. The V segment lost 2 bases and the J segment 3 bases; nucleotides outside the gene matches: 8. Looked up from germline, CDR1 is LNHNV and CDR2 is YYDKDF (reference sequence).

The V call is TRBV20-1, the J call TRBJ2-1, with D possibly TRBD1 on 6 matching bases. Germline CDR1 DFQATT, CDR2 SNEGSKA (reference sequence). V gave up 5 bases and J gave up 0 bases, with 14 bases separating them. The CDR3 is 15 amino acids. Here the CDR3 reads CSAPLTGSSYNEQFF. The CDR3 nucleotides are TGCAGTGCTCCCCTGACAGGAAGCTCCTACAATGAGCAGTTCTTC.

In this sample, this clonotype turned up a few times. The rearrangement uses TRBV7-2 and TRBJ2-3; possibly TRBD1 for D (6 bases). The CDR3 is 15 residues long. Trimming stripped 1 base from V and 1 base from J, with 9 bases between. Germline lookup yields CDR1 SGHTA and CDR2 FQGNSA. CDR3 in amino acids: CASSLGGTRTDTQYF. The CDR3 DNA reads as TGTGCCAGCAGCTTAGGGGGGACACGCACAGATACGCAGTATTTT. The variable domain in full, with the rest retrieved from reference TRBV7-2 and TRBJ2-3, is GAGVSQSPSNKVTEKGKDVELRCDPISGHTALYWYRQSLGQGLEFLIYFQGNSAPDKSGLPSDRFSAERTGGSVSTLTIQRTQQEDSAVYLCASSLGGTRTDTQYFGPGTRLTVL.

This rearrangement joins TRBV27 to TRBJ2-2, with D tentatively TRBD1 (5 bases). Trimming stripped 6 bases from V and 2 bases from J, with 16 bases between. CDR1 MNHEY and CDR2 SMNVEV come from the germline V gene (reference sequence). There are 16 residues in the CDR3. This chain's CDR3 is CASSSIEGDNTGELFF. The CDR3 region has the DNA TGTGCCAGCAGCTCAATAGAAGGGGATAACACCGGGGAGCTGTTTTTT.

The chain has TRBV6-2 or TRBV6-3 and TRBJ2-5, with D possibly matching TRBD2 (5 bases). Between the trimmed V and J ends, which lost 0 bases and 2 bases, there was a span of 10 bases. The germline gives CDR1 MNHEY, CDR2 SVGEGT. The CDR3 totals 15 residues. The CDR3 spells CASSYSTGRQETQYF. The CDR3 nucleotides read TGTGCCAGCAGTTACTCGACGGGAAGACAAGAGACCCAGTACTTC.

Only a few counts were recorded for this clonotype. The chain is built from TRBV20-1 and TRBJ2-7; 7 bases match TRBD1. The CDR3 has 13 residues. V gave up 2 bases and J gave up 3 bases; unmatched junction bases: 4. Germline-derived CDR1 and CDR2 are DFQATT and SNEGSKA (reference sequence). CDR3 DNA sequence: TGCAGTGCTAGAAGGGGGCGTAACTACGAGCAGTACTTC. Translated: CSARRGRNYEQYF.

The CDR3 spells CASSSFHGTGEGTEAFF. The CDR3 DNA is TGTGCCAGCAGCTCGTTCCACGGGACAGGGGAGGGCACTGAAGCTTTCTTT. V gene TRBV7-6 combines with J gene TRBJ1-1, with 10 bases aligning to TRBD1. The CDR3 runs to 17 residues. The junction had 12 bases not matched to a gene; V was cut back by 4 bases and J by 4 bases. Germline V gene sequence: CDR1 SGHVS, CDR2 FNYEAQ.

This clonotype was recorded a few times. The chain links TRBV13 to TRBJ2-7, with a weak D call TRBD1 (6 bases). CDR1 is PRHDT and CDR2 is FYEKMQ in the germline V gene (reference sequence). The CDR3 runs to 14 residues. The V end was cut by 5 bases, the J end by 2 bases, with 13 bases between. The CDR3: CASSTDRTPYEQYF. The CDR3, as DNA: TGTGCCAGCAGCACCGACAGGACACCCTACGAGCAGTACTTC. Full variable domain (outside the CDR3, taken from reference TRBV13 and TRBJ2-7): AAGVIQSPRHLIKEKRETATLKCYPIPRHDTVYWYQQGPGQDPQFLISFYEKMQSDKGSIPDRFSAQQFSDYHSELNMSSLELGDSALYFCASSTDRTPYEQYFGPGTRLTVT.

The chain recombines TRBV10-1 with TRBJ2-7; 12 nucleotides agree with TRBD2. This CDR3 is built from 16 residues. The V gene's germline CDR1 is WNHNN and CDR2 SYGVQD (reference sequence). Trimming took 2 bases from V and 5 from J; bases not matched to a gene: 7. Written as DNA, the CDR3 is TGCGCCAGCAGTGAGGGCGGACTAGCGGGGAACGACGAGCAGTACTTC. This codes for CASSEGGLAGNDEQYF.

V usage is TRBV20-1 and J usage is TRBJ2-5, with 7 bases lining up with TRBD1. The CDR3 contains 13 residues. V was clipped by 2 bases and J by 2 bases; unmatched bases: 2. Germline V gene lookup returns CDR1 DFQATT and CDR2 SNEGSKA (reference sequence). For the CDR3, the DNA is TGCAGTGCTAGATCGACAGGGCAAGAGACCCAGTACTTC. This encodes CSARSTGQETQYF.